Following are 10 T cell receptor beta chains from one sample sequenced in a study of shared clonotypes between healthy human individuals. CD8 cells classed as naive were CD45RO-negative and positively selected for CCR7, excluding terminally differentiated effector memory CD45RA+ cells. Using immunoSEQ multiplex PCR, the repertoire was profiled, and TCRdb retains in-frame clones only, with some absent. This repertoire shows fewer than 800,000 clones, about 92% found once; its top ten account for more than 20%. The sequenced material came from naive CD8+ T cells sorted from blood. Every receptor here comes from a man aged 30 to 39 in good health.

V usage is TRBV7-9 and J usage is TRBJ2-2; 10 nucleotides match TRBD1. The germline gives CDR1 SEHNR, CDR2 FQNEAQ (reference sequence). The junction had 6 bases not matched to a gene; V was cut back by 5 bases and J by 6 bases. This CDR3 has 15 amino acids. DNA of the CDR3: TGTGCCAGCAGCAGCCGGGACAGGGGACCCGGGGAGCTGTTTTTT. Translation gives CASSSRDRGPGELFF.

V and J are TRBV28 and TRBJ2-7, with 8 bases identical to TRBD2. This CDR3 is 15 amino acids long. Germline-derived CDR1 and CDR2 are MDHEN and SYDVKM. V gave up 4 bases and J gave up 5 bases; unmatched junction bases: 10. The CDR3 region has the DNA TGTGCCAGCAGTTGGTACCTGGGACTAGGTAACGAGCAGTACTTC. Residues: CASSWYLGLGNEQYF.

The chain links TRBV9 to TRBJ2-2; TRBD2 aligns across 16 bases. Trimming removed 0 bases from V and 15 bases from J; junction bases left unmatched: 5. The CDR3 sequence is 15 residues long. Germline values: CDR1 SGDLS, CDR2 YYNGEE. CDR3 nucleotides: TGTGCCAGCAGCGTAGGAGGGACTAGCGGGAGGGGAATGTTTTTT. Translating it yields CASSVGGTSGRGMFF.

CDR3 loop: CASMVGTGGLTEAFF. The DNA of the CDR3 is TGTGCCAGTATGGTCGGGACAGGGGGCCTCACTGAAGCTTTCTTT. The chain combines TRBV19 with TRBJ1-1, with 12 bases identical to TRBD1. V shed 7 bases and J 4 bases; nucleotides not matched to a gene: 7. CDR3 length: 15 residues. Germline CDR1 is LNHDA and CDR2 is SQIVND (reference sequence).

The genes are TRBV28 and TRBJ2-7, with D unresolved. The V gene lost 2 bases and the J gene lost 3 bases, with 5 bases spanning the gap. The CDR3 has 12 residues. CDR1 and CDR2 (germline): MDHEN, SYDVKM. This CDR3 reads CASSLQYYEQYF. The DNA of the CDR3 is TGTGCCAGCAGTTTACAGTACTACGAGCAGTACTTC.

This clone was detected only a few times. The V gene is TRBV7-9, the J gene TRBJ1-2; tentative D call: TRBD1 (6 bases). CDR1 is SEHNR and CDR2 is FQNEAQ in the germline V gene (reference sequence). Trimming took off 7 bases at V and 4 bases at J, with 13 bases between the two ends. The CDR3 has 13 residues. The CDR3 loop reads CASTPGQLYGYTF. The CDR3 DNA sequence: TGTGCCAGCACCCCCGGACAGCTCTATGGCTACACCTTC.

The chain is built from TRBV28 and TRBJ1-1; TRBD1 is a possible D gene (5 bases). V was shortened by 3 bases and J by 8 bases, with 16 bases between the two germline ends. This CDR3 spans 14 amino acids. Germline V lookup: CDR1 MDHEN, CDR2 SYDVKM. CDR3 in amino acids: CASSLPRGGGEAFF. The CDR3 bases are TGTGCCAGCAGTTTGCCGAGGGGAGGAGGGGAAGCTTTCTTT.

The chain uses TRBV9 and TRBJ2-3; no clear D gene. From germline, CDR1 is SGDLS and CDR2 YYNGEE. CDR3 length: 16 amino acids. The V end was cut by 0 bases, the J end by 6 bases, with 17 bases between. In nucleotides, the CDR3 is TGTGCCAGCAGCGTAGAACACAACCCGGGCGCCGATACGCAGTATTTT. It yields the protein CASSVEHNPGADTQYF. The variable domain in full, with the rest retrieved from reference TRBV9 and TRBJ2-3, is DSGVTQTPKHLITATGQRVTLRCSPRSGDLSVYWYQQSLDQGLQFLIQYYNGEERAKGNILERFSAQQFPDLHSELNLSSLELGDSALYFCASSVEHNPGADTQYFGPGTRLTVL.

V gene TRBV27 combines with J gene TRBJ2-3, with TRBD2 matching over 9 bases. V trimming: 3 bases; J trimming: 0 bases; junction bases outside the gene matches: 4. From germline, CDR1 is MNHEY and CDR2 SMNVEV (reference sequence). This CDR3 has 16 residues. The CDR3 here is CASSLGTSSSTDTQYF. DNA of the CDR3: TGTGCCAGCAGTTTGGGGACTAGCTCTAGCACAGATACGCAGTATTTT.

The J gene is TRBJ2-7, the V gene TRBV11-2; D uncertain. The CDR3 runs to 14 residues. The germline V and J ends were trimmed by 1 base and 3 bases, with 10 bases remaining between them. Germline assignment: CDR1 SGHAT and CDR2 FQNNGV. CDR3 DNA sequence: TGTGCCAGCAGCTTAGGACGGTGGGGCTACGAGCAGTACTTC. Translated, it gives CASSLGRWGYEQYF. Together with reference TRBV11-2 and TRBJ2-7, the CDR3 gives the full variable domain: EAGVAQSPRYKIIEKRQSVAFWCNPISGHATLYWYQQILGQGPKLLIQFQNNGVVDDSQLPKDRFSAERLKGVDSTLKIQPAKLEDSAVYLCASSLGRWGYEQYFGPGTRLTVT.